This TCR beta chain derives from a study of CD8 T cells in Susac syndrome. Study in general: Patients with Susac syndrome were therapy-naive, treated with corticosteroids, or treated with intravenous immunoglobulin alone when blood was collected.

Details on this clonotype: Its antigen is currently unknown.

Random hexamers were used to reverse transcribe about 0.45 to 1 ug of RNA. TCRdb reprocessed the immunoSEQ multiplex PCR reads via MiXCR and lists one record per CDR3 protein. Of some 94,000 distinct CDR3 sequences in the sample, roughly 94% are singletons; the top ten hold about 0.28%. Study-wide results and caveats: The study recognized that the number of individuals in its TCR sequencing and HLA analysis was relatively small.

Per germline, CDR1 SQVTM and CDR2 ANQGSEA. Deletions cut 7 bases from V and 4 bases from J, with 7 bases between. The length of the CDR3 is 10 residues. The sequencing sample was made of CD4+ T cells from PBMCs. The chain is built from TRBV29-1 and TRBJ1-1, with no clear D. This receptor was obtained from a human donor with Susac syndrome. The CDR3 coding sequence is TGCAGCGCAGTACCCACTGAAGCTTTCTTT. It yields the protein CSAVPTEAFF. Complete variable domain (other parts from reference TRBV29-1 and TRBJ1-1): SAVISQKPSRDICQRGTSLTIQCQVDSQVTMMFWYRQQPGQSLTLIATANQGSEATYESGFVIDKFPISRPNLTFSTLTVSNMSPEDSSIYLCSAVPTEAFFGQGTRLTVV.